This TCR beta chain was recovered during a study of blood T cells in healthy people across ages. General study findings and limits: In long-lived donors, naive CD4+ cell counts and diversity exceeded those of aged donors. PBMCs went unsorted, and a conclusive naive versus antigen-experienced comparison was therefore prevented.

Germline CDR1 and CDR2: MGHRA and YSYEKL. The CDR3 contains 15 residues. Staff drew approximately 9.1 milliliters of peripheral blood from each donor. Notes on this clonotype: The antigen is undetermined.

It was with a sample-barcoded 5' primer and a J-beta primer mix that a second PCR of roughly 7 to 12 cycles was run. Every single cDNA molecule received a tag from a template-switch adaptor with 12 random nucleotides. MiXCR was run by TCRdb on the 5' RACE reads, yielding one entry per CDR3 protein. Of hundreds of thousands of distinct CDR3 sequences listed, 56% are singletons. The sequenced material came from blood. The source of this sequence is a man aged 35 to 55 in good health. The chain links TRBV4-1 to TRBJ2-4; no reliable D call. TRBJ2-7 matches the DNA end more closely, so the J call is doubtful. Written as DNA, the CDR3 is TGCGCCAGCAGCCAAGTAGGTGACAACTCCTACGAGCAGTACTTC. Translation gives CASSQVGDNSYEQYF.